Listed below are T cell receptor beta chains from one sample, sequenced in a study of CD8+ T cells in alopecia areata. Data came from immunoSEQ multiplex PCR; TCRdb stores just in-frame clones and leaves some out. The sample lists 100,000 to 150,000 clones; roughly 50% were seen once. Sequenced sample: NKG2D-low CD8+ T cells sorted from blood. The receptor source for this set is a human donor with alopecia areata. Each CDR3 is given with its conserved first and last residue. A D gene is named only where the DNA matches it firmly. Size is stated for part of the rows, as once, few or many counts, or as a class when the clone is expanded.

CDR3 DNA: TGTGCCAGCAGCGGGATAGCGGGGCGCGAGCAGTACTTC; CDR3 protein: CASSGIAGREQYF; clone size: -; D gene: TRBD2; V gene: TRBV9; J gene: TRBJ2-7
CDR3 DNA: TGCAGCGTTGAAAACCCTAGCGGGAGTGAGTACGAGCAGTACTTC; CDR3 protein: CSVENPSGSEYEQYF; clone size: -; D gene: TRBD2; V gene: TRBV29-1; J gene: TRBJ2-7
CDR3 DNA: TGCAGCGTTGCCGACCCCTATGGCTACACCTTC; CDR3 protein: CSVADPYGYTF; clone size: -; D gene: -; V gene: TRBV29-1; J gene: TRBJ1-2
CDR3 DNA: TGCAGCGTGCCCACCCCGGATTATGGCTACACCTTC; CDR3 protein: CSVPTPDYGYTF; clone size: -; D gene: -; V gene: TRBV29-1; J gene: TRBJ1-2
CDR3 DNA: TGCAGCGCCCTGTGGGGGGACGGGGAGCTGTTTTTT; CDR3 protein: CSALWGDGELFF; clone size: few; D gene: -; V gene: TRBV29-1; J gene: TRBJ2-2
CDR3 DNA: TGCAGCGTTACCCCCTTGGACAGCCCCCAACGGACCCAGTACTTC; CDR3 protein: CSVTPLDSPQRTQYF; clone size: once; D gene: -; V gene: TRBV29-1; J gene: TRBJ2-5
CDR3 DNA: TGTGCCAGCAGCGGAGGAATTACTGAAGCTTTCTTT; CDR3 protein: CASSGGITEAFF; clone size: few; D gene: -; V gene: TRBV7-9; J gene: TRBJ1-1
CDR3 DNA: TGCGCCAGCAGCTCCGGAATAGGGAACTATGGCTACACCTTC; CDR3 protein: CASSSGIGNYGYTF; clone size: once; D gene: -; V gene: TRBV5-1; J gene: TRBJ1-2
CDR3 DNA: TGCAGCCCCGACAGTAGCCATACGCAGTATTTT; CDR3 protein: CSPDSSHTQYF; clone size: -; D gene: -; V gene: TRBV29-1; J gene: TRBJ2-3
CDR3 DNA: TGCAGCGTTGTCCTTGGACAGGGGGTCCTCGACGAGCAGTACTTC; CDR3 protein: CSVVLGQGVLDEQYF; clone size: few; D gene: TRBD1; V gene: TRBV29-1; J gene: TRBJ2-7
CDR3 DNA: TGTGCCAGCAGCCTTGTGTTCCGGGATCAGCCCCAGCATTTT; CDR3 protein: CASSLVFRDQPQHF; clone size: -; D gene: -; V gene: TRBV27; J gene: TRBJ1-5
CDR3 DNA: TGCAGCGTTGAAGATTATGGGGGACTAGAGAACACCGGGGAGCTGTTTTTT; CDR3 protein: CSVEDYGGLENTGELFF; clone size: -; D gene: TRBD2; V gene: TRBV29-1; J gene: TRBJ2-2
CDR3 DNA: TGTGCCAGTAGTCCAACTAGCAATCAGCCCCAGCATTTT; CDR3 protein: CASSPTSNQPQHF; clone size: few; D gene: -; V gene: TRBV19; J gene: TRBJ1-5
CDR3 DNA: TGTGCCAGCAGCCCCCCCGGGACAGTCTACGAGCAGTACTTC; CDR3 protein: CASSPPGTVYEQYF; clone size: -; D gene: TRBD1; V gene: TRBV7-9; J gene: TRBJ2-7
CDR3 DNA: TGTGCCAGCAGTGAAGGACTTTCCTACGAGCAGTACTTC; CDR3 protein: CASSEGLSYEQYF; clone size: -; D gene: -; V gene: TRBV6-1; J gene: TRBJ2-7
CDR3 DNA: TGCAGCGTTACCCCAGGGTCGGGCGAGCAGTACTTC; CDR3 protein: CSVTPGSGEQYF; clone size: few; D gene: -; V gene: TRBV29-1; J gene: TRBJ2-7
CDR3 DNA: TGTGCCAGCGCCACAGGGAATTCACCCCTCCACTTT; CDR3 protein: CASATGNSPLHF; clone size: -; D gene: -; V gene: TRBV19; J gene: TRBJ1-6
CDR3 DNA: TGTGCCAGCAGTGAAGGGTATTTAAACGAGCAGTACTTC; CDR3 protein: CASSEGYLNEQYF; clone size: -; D gene: -; V gene: TRBV2; J gene: TRBJ2-7
CDR3 DNA: TGTGCCAGCAGTTACCCAGGGGGCTACGAGCAGTACTTC; CDR3 protein: CASSYPGGYEQYF; clone size: few; D gene: TRBD1; V gene: TRBV27; J gene: TRBJ2-7
CDR3 DNA: TGTGCCTGGGCATCCGGCCCTTCCTACGAGCAGTACTTC; CDR3 protein: CAWASGPSYEQYF; clone size: once; D gene: -; V gene: TRBV30; J gene: TRBJ2-7
CDR3 DNA: TGTGCCAGCAGGAGTGGGATGTACAATGAGCAGTTCTTC; CDR3 protein: CASRSGMYNEQFF; clone size: few; D gene: -; V gene: TRBV13; J gene: TRBJ2-1
CDR3 DNA: TGTGCCTGGATGGTAGCGGGGGCCACCGGGGAGCTGTTTTTT; CDR3 protein: CAWMVAGATGELFF; clone size: -; D gene: TRBD2; V gene: TRBV30; J gene: TRBJ2-2
CDR3 DNA: TGTGCCAGCAGTGAAACTGGAACCGGGGAGCTGTTTTTT; CDR3 protein: CASSETGTGELFF; clone size: -; D gene: -; V gene: TRBV2; J gene: TRBJ2-2
CDR3 DNA: TGCAGCATCGGAGGGGGAAGGGACACTGAAGCTTTCTTT; CDR3 protein: CSIGGGRDTEAFF; clone size: -; D gene: -; V gene: TRBV29-1; J gene: TRBJ1-1
CDR3 DNA: TGCGCCAGCAGCTCACCCTCTGGGTCTAATGAGCAGTTCTTC; CDR3 protein: CASSSPSGSNEQFF; clone size: -; D gene: -; V gene: TRBV5-1; J gene: TRBJ2-1
CDR3 DNA: TGTGCCAGCAGCTTAGGTGATAACACTGAAGCTTTCTTT; CDR3 protein: CASSLGDNTEAFF; clone size: few; D gene: -; V gene: TRBV7-9; J gene: TRBJ1-1
CDR3 DNA: TGTGCCAGCAGCTTGGGCCTAGCGGGGGGGCCCGATACGCAGTATTTT; CDR3 protein: CASSLGLAGGPDTQYF; clone size: -; D gene: TRBD2; V gene: TRBV5-6; J gene: TRBJ2-3
CDR3 DNA: TGTGCCAGCAGCGTCGTCGGAACGGACTACAATGAGCAGTTCTTC; CDR3 protein: CASSVVGTDYNEQFF; clone size: -; D gene: -; V gene: TRBV9; J gene: TRBJ2-1
CDR3 DNA: TGTGCCAGCAGCGTCGGGAGGGCCTCCTACAATGAGCAGTTCTTC; CDR3 protein: CASSVGRASYNEQFF; clone size: -; D gene: TRBD2; V gene: TRBV9; J gene: TRBJ2-1
CDR3 DNA: TGTGCCAGCAGCCAGACCGGACTAGCCCCTTTTCAGTACTTC; CDR3 protein: CASSQTGLAPFQYF; clone size: few; D gene: TRBD2; V gene: TRBV4-2; J gene: TRBJ2-4
CDR3 DNA: TGCGCCAGCAGCCCGGACAGGAGCTCCTACGAGCAGTACTTC; CDR3 protein: CASSPDRSSYEQYF; clone size: -; D gene: TRBD1; V gene: TRBV4-1; J gene: TRBJ2-7
CDR3 DNA: TGCGCCAGCAGCCCAAGCGGGAGAGATACGCAGTATTTT; CDR3 protein: CASSPSGRDTQYF; clone size: -; D gene: TRBD2; V gene: TRBV4-1; J gene: TRBJ2-3
CDR3 DNA: TGTGCCAGCAGCTTAGATTCGGAAGAGACCCAGTACTTC; CDR3 protein: CASSLDSEETQYF; clone size: -; D gene: -; V gene: TRBV11-2; J gene: TRBJ2-5
CDR3 DNA: TGTGCCAGCAGTGAAGAGGGCACTAGCGGCTACACCGGGGAGCTGTTTTTT; CDR3 protein: CASSEEGTSGYTGELFF; clone size: -; D gene: TRBD2; V gene: TRBV2; J gene: TRBJ2-2
CDR3 DNA: TGTGCCAGCAGTGAAGAGGCGGGGACCTCCCTAGAGACCCAGTACTTC; CDR3 protein: CASSEEAGTSLETQYF; clone size: -; D gene: -; V gene: TRBV2; J gene: TRBJ2-5
CDR3 DNA: TGCAGCGTTGAAGGGCCGATGGAAGATACGCAGTATTTT; CDR3 protein: CSVEGPMEDTQYF; clone size: few; D gene: -; V gene: TRBV29-1; J gene: TRBJ2-3
CDR3 DNA: TGTGCCAGCAGTTTATCGGGGGGCCGGGTAGCAGATACGCAGTATTTT; CDR3 protein: CASSLSGGRVADTQYF; clone size: few; D gene: -; V gene: TRBV27; J gene: TRBJ2-3
CDR3 DNA: TGCAGCGTTAAGTCGATGATAGAGAATGAAAAACTGTTTTTT; CDR3 protein: CSVKSMIENEKLFF; clone size: once; D gene: -; V gene: TRBV29-1; J gene: TRBJ1-4
CDR3 DNA: TGTGCCAGCAGCTTAGCGACCGAGGGTACCTGGGGTCAGTTCTTC; CDR3 protein: CASSLATEGTWGQFF; clone size: -; D gene: -; V gene: TRBV11-2; J gene: TRBJ2-1
CDR3 DNA: TGTGCCAGCAATTCTTGGGGGCTGGATGAGCAGTTCTTC; CDR3 protein: CASNSWGLDEQFF; clone size: -; D gene: -; V gene: TRBV6-1; J gene: TRBJ2-1